The 2 T cell receptor beta chains below come from one sample, sequenced in a study of T and B cells in COVID-19 patients. TRB rearrangements were amplified by multiplex PCR with BIOMED2 TRB-A/B primers. TCRdb reanalysed the multiplex PCR reads using MiXCR and keeps one entry per CDR3 protein. This table has roughly 7,000 distinct CDR3 sequences, under 25% appearing once. Each TRB amplification used about 250-550 ng of genomic DNA from blood. The specimen sequenced was blood. These receptors were collected from a human donor who had recovered from COVID-19.

This clonotype qualifies as medium-sized. The CDR3 coding sequence is TGTGCCAGCAGCTTCAGCGGGGGGGCGTACAATGAGCAGTTCTTC. Encoded protein: CASSFSGGAYNEQFF. This chain links TRBV5-4 with TRBJ2-1, with 10 bases aligning to TRBD2. J was trimmed by 4 bases and V by 2 bases; bases with no gene match: 3. The CDR3 sequence is 15 residues long. Germline V gene lookup returns CDR1 SGHNT and CDR2 YYREEE (reference sequence).

This clonotype was counted only a few times. V and J are TRBV4-2 and TRBJ1-6; no reliable D call. Trimming stripped 6 bases from V and 8 bases from J, with 14 bases between. The CDR3 extends over 14 amino acids. The germline gives CDR1 LGHNA, CDR2 YNFKEQ. CDR3 protein: CASSRDKGYSPLHF. The CDR3 DNA reads as TGTGCCAGCAGTCGAGACAAGGGATATTCACCCCTCCACTTT.